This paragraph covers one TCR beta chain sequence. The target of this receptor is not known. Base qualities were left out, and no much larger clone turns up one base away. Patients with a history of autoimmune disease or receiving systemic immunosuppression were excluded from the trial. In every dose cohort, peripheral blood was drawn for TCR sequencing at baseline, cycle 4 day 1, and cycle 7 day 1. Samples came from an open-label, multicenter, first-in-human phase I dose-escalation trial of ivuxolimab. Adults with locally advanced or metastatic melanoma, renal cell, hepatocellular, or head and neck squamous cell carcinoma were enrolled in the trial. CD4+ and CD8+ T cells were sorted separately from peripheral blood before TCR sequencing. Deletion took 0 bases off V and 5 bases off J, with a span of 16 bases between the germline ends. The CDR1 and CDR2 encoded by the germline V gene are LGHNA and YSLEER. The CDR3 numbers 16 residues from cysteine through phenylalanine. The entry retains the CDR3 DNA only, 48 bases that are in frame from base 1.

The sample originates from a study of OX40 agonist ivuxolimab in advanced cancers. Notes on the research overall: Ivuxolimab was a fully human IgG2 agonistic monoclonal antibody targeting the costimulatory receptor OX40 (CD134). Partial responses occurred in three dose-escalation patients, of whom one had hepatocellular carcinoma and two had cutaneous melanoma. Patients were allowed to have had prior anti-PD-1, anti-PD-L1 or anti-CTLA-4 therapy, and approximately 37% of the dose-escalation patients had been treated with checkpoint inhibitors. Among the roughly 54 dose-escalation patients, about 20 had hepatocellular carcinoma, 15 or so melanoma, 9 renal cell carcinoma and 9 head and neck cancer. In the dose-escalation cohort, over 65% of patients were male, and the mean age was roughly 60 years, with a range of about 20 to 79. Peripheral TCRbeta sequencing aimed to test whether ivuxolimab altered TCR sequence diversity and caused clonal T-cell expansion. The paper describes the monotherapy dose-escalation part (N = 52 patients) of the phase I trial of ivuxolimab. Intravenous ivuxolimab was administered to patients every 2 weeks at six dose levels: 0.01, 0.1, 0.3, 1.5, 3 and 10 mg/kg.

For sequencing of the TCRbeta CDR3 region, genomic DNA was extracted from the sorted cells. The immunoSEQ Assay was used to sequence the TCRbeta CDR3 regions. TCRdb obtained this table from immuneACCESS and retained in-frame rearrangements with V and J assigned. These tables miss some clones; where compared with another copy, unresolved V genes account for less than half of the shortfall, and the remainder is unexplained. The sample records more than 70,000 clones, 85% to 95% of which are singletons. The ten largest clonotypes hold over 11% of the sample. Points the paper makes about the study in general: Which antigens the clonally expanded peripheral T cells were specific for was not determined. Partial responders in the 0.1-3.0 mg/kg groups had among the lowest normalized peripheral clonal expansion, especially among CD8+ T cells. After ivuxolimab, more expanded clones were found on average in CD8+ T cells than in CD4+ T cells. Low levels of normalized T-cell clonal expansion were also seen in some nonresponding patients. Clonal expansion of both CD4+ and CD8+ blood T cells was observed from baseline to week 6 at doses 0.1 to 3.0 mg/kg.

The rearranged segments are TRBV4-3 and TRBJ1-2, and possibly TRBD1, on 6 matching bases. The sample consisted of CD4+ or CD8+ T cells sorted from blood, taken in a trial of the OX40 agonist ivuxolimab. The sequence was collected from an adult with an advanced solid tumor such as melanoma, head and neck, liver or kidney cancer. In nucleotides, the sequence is TGCGCCAGCAGCCAAGATCGGGGGGCTTCCCCTTATGGCTACACCTTC. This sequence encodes CASSQDRGASPYGYTF.